This TCR beta chain was identified in a study of metastatic and nonmetastatic thyroid tumors. As for the study in general: Thyroid patients, malignant and benign, had repertoires compared across blood and tumor or nodule tissue.

This clone showed up many times. The target antigen is unknown. A much larger clone differs from this one at a single base, so this may be a read error. This specimen includes other DNA sequences encoding the same CDR3. Original methodology: A distant-metastasis classifier for papillary thyroid cancer was built using CDR3 differences across clinicopathological groups. From the PCR reads, TCRdb re-called clones with MiXCR. These V and J calls rely on TCRdb rather than the paper's analysis. The sample has about 20,000 clones, 36% seen once. Patients had received no treatment of any kind before thyroid surgery. Findings and caveats of the study: In blood and tumor, TCR beta diversity was reportedly significantly higher in malignant thyroid tumors than in benign nodules.

Sequencing was performed on blood. The sequence derives from a male donor with papillary thyroid cancer or a benign thyroid nodule (not recorded which). Some clones in this sample may be carry-over from other donors' samples.

In DNA form, the CDR3 reads TGTGCCTGGAGTGTAGCCTCTAGCTTCTACGAGCAGTACTTC. Translated, it gives CAWSVASSFYEQYF. The genes are TRBV30 and TRBJ2-7, with a possible D match to TRBD2 (5 bases). CDR1 GTSNPN and CDR2 SVGIG come from the germline V gene (reference sequence). The CDR3 covers 14 residues. V dropped 0 bases and J dropped 3 bases, with 12 bases sitting between them.